Included here is one T cell receptor (beta chain) sequence, with context. The entry originates in a study of T cell responses to AZD1222 COVID-19 vaccine. The V end was cut by 4 bases, the J end by 0 bases, with 7 bases between. The CDR3 totals 14 residues. The germline gives CDR1 SGHTA, CDR2 FQGNSA. Sequencing used immunoSEQ multiplex PCR; TCRdb keeps in-frame clones, though not all of them. Of 150,000 to 200,000 clones listed, roughly 87% were seen once; the top ten hold about 3%. The TCR sequence derives from an adult in good health. The chain is built from TRBV7-2 and TRBJ1-3; D gene ambiguous. Here the sequenced sample was peripheral blood, taken on day 0 of AZD1222 vaccination. The CDR3 DNA sequence: TGTGCCAGCAGCTCGGACGGCTCTGGAAACACCATATATTTT. It encodes CASSSDGSGNTIYF.